Listed here are 10 T cell receptor beta chains from one sample, sequenced in a study of response to subunit inactivated influenza vaccine. TCRdb fed the RT-PCR reads into MiXCR, producing one record per CDR3 protein. The sample includes about 570,000 distinct CDR3 sequences, approximately 10% of them seen just once. These same records also appear under a second study, on T cells expressing NK-cell markers. This second report adds: The authors made TCR beta cDNA libraries by 5'RACE template switching. This switching added a universal primer site and UMIs.

This sample comprised PBMCs from blood, obtained on the day of vaccination. The receptors shown here come from a man aged 50 to 59 who received an inactivated influenza vaccine.

This clonotype was picked up many times. This chain connects TRBV12-3 or TRBV12-4 to TRBJ2-3, with D maybe TRBD2 (6 bases). The V end was cut by 5 bases, the J end by 0 bases, with 18 bases between. This CDR3 contains 17 residues. The DNA for the CDR3 is TGTGCCAGCAGTACCCGACCCCTAGCGACTAGCACAGATACGCAGTATTTT. It encodes CASSTRPLATSTDTQYF.

There are many counts of this clonotype. The rearrangement links TRBV9 to TRBJ2-1; D is possibly TRBD1 (6 bases). In germline, CDR1 is SGDLS, CDR2 YYNGEE. V was trimmed by 3 bases and J by 3 bases, leaving 16 bases between them. CDR3 length: 16 residues. As DNA, the CDR3 is TGTGCCAGCAGCGGGACGACAGGTCACGGCTACAATGAGCAGTTCTTC. This encodes CASSGTTGHGYNEQFF.

This chain uses TRBV20-1 with TRBJ2-1, with 8 bases lining up with TRBD2. The CDR3 has 17 residues. After removal of 0 bases from V and 5 bases from J, the junction contained 12 bases not matched to a gene. Germline CDR1 is DFQATT and CDR2 is SNEGSKA (reference sequence). CDR3 coding DNA: TGCAGTGCTAGAGATCTCGCGGGGACTAGGTTCAACAATGAGCAGTTCTTC. It codes for CSARDLAGTRFNNEQFF.

The chain joins TRBV10-3 to TRBJ2-7; D not certain. V lost 4 bases and J 0 bases, leaving 13 bases between the germline ends. This CDR3 is built from 15 residues. The germline V gene encodes CDR1 ENHRY and CDR2 SYGVKD. The CDR3 DNA follows: TGTGCCATCAGTGGCACAGCCGTAGGCTCCTACGAGCAGTACTTC. Protein sequence: CAISGTAVGSYEQYF.

The chain uses TRBV12-3 or TRBV12-4 and TRBJ2-2; 7 bases align to TRBD1. The CDR3 sequence is 16 residues long. V trimming: 6 bases; J trimming: 2 bases; junction bases outside the gene matches: 9. The DNA for the CDR3 is TGTGCCAGCAGACCGGGGACAGAAGCAAACACCGGGGAGCTGTTTTTT. As protein: CASRPGTEANTGELFF.

A few counts support this clonotype. The rearrangement uses TRBV5-5 and TRBJ1-6; unclear D gene. This CDR3 contains 16 residues. Per germline, CDR1 SGHKS and CDR2 YYEKEE (reference sequence). Trimming left V 0 bases short and J 6 bases short, with 13 bases between. CDR3 residues: CASSLGGRNPNSPLHF. The CDR3 DNA follows: TGTGCCAGCAGCTTGGGAGGACGGAACCCTAATTCACCCCTCCACTTT.

This clonotype was seen a handful of times. The chain combines TRBV4-3 with TRBJ2-1, with TRBD2 matching over 7 bases. Trimming cost V 3 bases and J 2 bases; bases outside gene matches: 10. Germline assignment: CDR1 LGHNA and CDR2 YSLEER. CDR3 length: 17 residues. The CDR3, as DNA: TGCGCCAGCAGCCAGGTGTGGGGGGAGGGCCCCTACAATGAGCAGTTCTTC. Protein product: CASSQVWGEGPYNEQFF.

The chain carries TRBV3-1 and TRBJ2-3, with 9 bases fitting TRBD1. V gave up 2 bases and J gave up 5 bases; unmatched junction bases: 8. The length of the CDR3 is 16 residues. From germline, CDR1 is LGHDT and CDR2 YNNKEL (reference sequence). The CDR3 sequence is CASSQSPTGGGDTQYF. DNA for the CDR3: TGTGCCAGCAGCCAAAGCCCGACAGGGGGGGGAGATACGCAGTATTTT.

This clonotype turned up a few times. V gene TRBV4-3 combines with J gene TRBJ2-7; TRBD2 matches at 13 bases. Germline V lookup: CDR1 LGHNA, CDR2 YSLEER. V shed 0 bases and J 0 bases; nucleotides not matched to a gene: 11. This CDR3 spans 20 amino acids. The CDR3 nucleotides read TGCGCCAGCAGCCAAGATCGGGGACTAGCGGGACAGGAGAGCTCCTACGAGCAGTACTTC. This gives the protein CASSQDRGLAGQESSYEQYF.

This clonotype has a count of ten or more. The chain couples TRBV5-1 to TRBJ2-2, with a weak D call TRBD1 (6 bases). This CDR3 has 16 amino acids. CDR1 is SGHRS and CDR2 is YFSETQ in the germline V gene. Trimming shortened V by 3 bases and J by 10 bases, and 22 bases separated the two germline ends. DNA of the CDR3: TGCGCCAGCAGCTCCTCCCGGACAGCTCTCATTACGGAGCTGTTTTTT. It translates to CASSSSRTALITELFF.